The rows below give T cell receptor beta chains drawn from one sample of a study of chemoradiotherapy in HPV16-positive cancers. Sequencing was performed with immunoSEQ multiplex PCR; in TCRdb, only in-frame clones are kept and a portion is missing. The sample includes about 39,000 clones, around three quarters seen only once; the top ten take about 4.8%. The sample here was blood, taken from a patient who underwent chemoradiotherapy. These TCRs come from a human donor with HPV-associated anogenital cancer. Both conserved end residues are part of each CDR3. Fields, in order: V gene, clone size, J gene, D gene, CDR3 DNA, CDR3 protein. D genes are given only for firm matches. The size of a clone is reported for some rows only, either as once, few or many, or as a class for expanded clones.

v_gene: TRBV5-4
abundance: .
j_gene: TRBJ2-7
d_gene: .
CDR3nt: TGTGCCAGCAGAGCCGCAGGGTCCCACTACGAGCAGTACTTC
CDR3aa: CASRAAGSHYEQYF

v_gene: TRBV7-3
abundance: .
j_gene: TRBJ2-7
d_gene: TRBD2
CDR3nt: TGTGCCAGCAGCTTCAGGGGCGGGGGGGCCTACGAGCAGTACTTC
CDR3aa: CASSFRGGGAYEQYF

v_gene: TRBV10-1
abundance: .
j_gene: TRBJ2-5
d_gene: TRBD2
CDR3nt: TGCGCCAGCAGTGGGGGCCGGGGGGGGACCCAGTACTTC
CDR3aa: CASSGGRGGTQYF

v_gene: TRBV5-1
abundance: .
j_gene: TRBJ1-6
d_gene: .
CDR3nt: TGCGCCAGCAGCTTGGATACTACGGGGGCCTATAATTCACCCCTCCACTTT
CDR3aa: CASSLDTTGAYNSPLHF

v_gene: TRBV7-9
abundance: .
j_gene: TRBJ1-1
d_gene: .
CDR3nt: TGTGCCAGCAGCCCGTCTCCCTCGGGGAGCACTGAAGCTTTCTTT
CDR3aa: CASSPSPSGSTEAFF

v_gene: TRBV19
abundance: .
j_gene: TRBJ2-7
d_gene: .
CDR3nt: TGTGCCAGTAGTATGGGGTACGAGCAGTACTTC
CDR3aa: CASSMGYEQYF

v_gene: TRBV4-3
abundance: few
j_gene: TRBJ1-6
d_gene: .
CDR3nt: TGCGCCAGCAGCCAAGATCCGGAGACAGTCTCACCCCTCCACTTT
CDR3aa: CASSQDPETVSPLHF

v_gene: TRBV27
abundance: few
j_gene: TRBJ2-7
d_gene: .
CDR3nt: TGTGCCAGCAGTTTAGGGCGGTACTCCTACGAGCAGTACTTC
CDR3aa: CASSLGRYSYEQYF

v_gene: TRBV7-2
abundance: .
j_gene: TRBJ2-7
d_gene: .
CDR3nt: TGTGCCAGCAGCTTATTGGCGGTCTACGAGCAGTACTTC
CDR3aa: CASSLLAVYEQYF

v_gene: TRBV30
abundance: few
j_gene: TRBJ1-5
d_gene: .
CDR3nt: TGTGCCTGGAGGACGGCACCCAATCAGCCCCAGCATTTT
CDR3aa: CAWRTAPNQPQHF

v_gene: TRBV7-3
abundance: .
j_gene: TRBJ2-7
d_gene: .
CDR3nt: TGTGCCAGCAGCTTAATGGAAACCGGCCCTTACGAGCAGTACTTC
CDR3aa: CASSLMETGPYEQYF

v_gene: TRBV4-1
abundance: .
j_gene: TRBJ1-1
d_gene: .
CDR3nt: TGCGCCAGCAGCCAGGGACGGAACACTGAAGCTTTCTTT
CDR3aa: CASSQGRNTEAFF

v_gene: TRBV7-3
abundance: .
j_gene: TRBJ2-7
d_gene: .
CDR3nt: TGTGCCAGCGGCGTTGGGGACGAGCAGTACTTC
CDR3aa: CASGVGDEQYF

v_gene: TRBV6-5
abundance: .
j_gene: TRBJ1-6
d_gene: TRBD1
CDR3nt: TGTGCCAGCAGGGGACAGGGCGGGGGCTCACCCCTCCACTTT
CDR3aa: CASRGQGGGSPLHF

v_gene: TRBV6-4
abundance: .
j_gene: TRBJ1-5
d_gene: .
CDR3nt: TGTGCCAGCAGTCACCTCAACTATCTTAGCAATCAGCCCCAGCATTTT
CDR3aa: CASSHLNYLSNQPQHF

v_gene: TRBV5-6
abundance: .
j_gene: TRBJ2-5
d_gene: .
CDR3nt: TGTGCCAGCAGCGCCCACGTTAACCAGGAGTCGGAGGAGACCCAGTACTTC
CDR3aa: CASSAHVNQESEETQYF

v_gene: TRBV10-3
abundance: .
j_gene: TRBJ2-5
d_gene: TRBD2
CDR3nt: TGTGCCTCCTCCGTGGGGGAGCGGGGGGCCCGGGAGACCCAGTACTTC
CDR3aa: CASSVGERGARETQYF

v_gene: TRBV30
abundance: .
j_gene: TRBJ2-7
d_gene: TRBD2
CDR3nt: TGTGCCTGGAGTGGGTATGGGGGGGGTTACTACGAGCAGTACTTC
CDR3aa: CAWSGYGGGYYEQYF

v_gene: TRBV2
abundance: .
j_gene: TRBJ1-5
d_gene: .
CDR3nt: TGTGCCAGCAGTAGGGGTATTGGGGGTAATCAGCCCCAGCATTTT
CDR3aa: CASSRGIGGNQPQHF

v_gene: TRBV7-2
abundance: .
j_gene: TRBJ2-3
d_gene: .
CDR3nt: TGTGCCAGCAGCTTCCATATCACAGATACGCAGTATTTT
CDR3aa: CASSFHITDTQYF